The 27 T cell receptor beta chains below all came from one sample that was sequenced in a study of T cell responses to AZD1222 COVID-19 vaccine. Assay: immunoSEQ multiplex PCR; the TCRdb copy retains only in-frame clones and omits some. The repertoire includes some 130,000 clones, just over 85% of them detected once, and about 19% sits in the top ten. Material: peripheral blood, obtained on day 0 of MenACWY control vaccination. The receptors here all came from an adult in good health.

The chain employs TRBV7-9 and TRBJ1-3; TRBD1 matches at 8 bases. J gave up 2 bases and V 5 bases, and 2 bases lay outside the gene matches. The germline V gene has CDR1 SEHNR and CDR2 FQNEAQ (reference sequence). The CDR3 contains 14 residues. The CDR3 DNA follows: TGTGCCAGCAGCCTACAGGGGGCTGGAAACACCATATATTTT. This codes for CASSLQGAGNTIYF.

CDR3 loop: CASSPLQALNTEAFF. The CDR3 nucleotides are TGTGCCAGCAGCCCCCTCCAGGCTTTGAACACTGAAGCTTTCTTT. V and J are TRBV7-9 and TRBJ1-1, with D uncertain. The germline V gene encodes CDR1 SEHNR and CDR2 FQNEAQ (reference sequence). CDR3 length equals 15 residues. The V end lost 5 bases, the J end lost 0 bases, and 13 bases lay between the germline ends.

The chain has TRBV27 and TRBJ1-6; D unclear. CDR3 length equals 13 residues. Germline CDR1 is MNHEY and CDR2 is SMNVEV (reference sequence). The V end lost 5 bases, the J end lost 8 bases, and 10 bases lay between the germline ends. Here the CDR3 reads CASSLGSHSPLHF. The CDR3 DNA reads as TGTGCCAGCAGTCTCGGGTCTCATTCACCCCTCCACTTT.

The CDR3 nucleotides are TGTGCCAGCAGTTACGGCAGAGCGGAAGGAAACACCATATATTTT. This translates into CASSYGRAEGNTIYF. The V call is TRBV6-5, the J call TRBJ1-3; unclear D gene. V lost 2 bases and J 4 bases, leaving 12 bases between the germline ends. Germline V CDR1 and CDR2: MNHEY, SVGAGI. This CDR3 region has 15 residues.

The chain carries TRBV4-1 and TRBJ1-3; TRBD1 is a possible D gene (5 bases). Germline V gene sequence: CDR1 MGHRA, CDR2 YSYEKL. The germline V and J ends were trimmed by 4 bases and 7 bases, with 23 bases remaining between them. This CDR3 is 17 amino acids long. The CDR3 DNA sequence: TGCGCCAGCAGCCGGGCGGGACTTCTTCTCCCGGGGAACACCATATATTTT. Translation: CASSRAGLLLPGNTIYF.

The chain couples TRBV27 to TRBJ2-7, with D possibly being TRBD1 or TRBD2 (5 bases each). Trimming stripped 2 bases from V and 2 bases from J, with 13 bases between. This CDR3 has 15 residues. CDR1 is MNHEY, CDR2 SMNVEV, per germline (reference sequence). The CDR3 region has the DNA TGTGCCAGCAGTTTAGACAGTGGGACCGCCTACGAGCAGTACTTC. Translation gives CASSLDSGTAYEQYF.

The chain links TRBV28 to TRBJ1-6; D unclear. The ends were cut back, 3 bases at V and 9 bases at J, with 6 bases in the middle. From germline, CDR1 is MDHEN and CDR2 SYDVKM. This CDR3 comprises 12 residues. The CDR3: CASSFGRSPLHF. The DNA for the CDR3 is TGTGCCAGCAGTTTTGGTCGTTCACCCCTCCACTTT.

This chain connects TRBV27 to TRBJ1-2; TRBD1 matches at 7 bases. In germline, CDR1 is MNHEY, CDR2 SMNVEV (reference sequence). V shed 5 bases and J 4 bases; nucleotides not matched to a gene: 10. The CDR3 has 15 residues. The CDR3 DNA sequence: TGTGCCAGCAGTCCGCGAGGAGGGGGCAGCTATGGCTACACCTTC. It is translated as CASSPRGGGSYGYTF.

The V and J genes are TRBV2 and TRBJ2-3; D gene unclear. Germline lookup yields CDR1 SNHLY and CDR2 FYNNEI. The CDR3 runs 12 residues. Trimming removed 6 bases at V and 2 bases at J, with 6 bases between. As DNA, the CDR3 is TGTGCCAGCAGAAAAAACACAGATACGCAGTATTTT. As protein: CASRKNTDTQYF.

The CDR3 nucleotides read TGTGCCATCAGTGAGGGACGTACAAGGGACATTCAGTACTTC. Translated, it gives CAISEGRTRDIQYF. V gene TRBV10-3 combines with J gene TRBJ2-4; D is unclear. V was pared by 2 bases and J by 8 bases, with 13 bases between. This CDR3 has 14 residues. In germline, CDR1 is ENHRY, CDR2 SYGVKD.

The rearrangement links TRBV29-1 to TRBJ2-1; 7 bases fit TRBD2. The germline V gene has CDR1 SQVTM and CDR2 ANQGSEA. V dropped 5 bases and J dropped 3; count of bases not matched to a gene: 4. The CDR3 totals 13 residues. The CDR3 DNA is TGCAGCGTTACCCCTAGCGGCTACAATGAGCAGTTCTTC. It codes for CSVTPSGYNEQFF.

As for this clone: Sequence at one end of the junction differs from germline and may be a read error. The V and J genes are TRBV15 and TRBJ2-5, with D unclear. CDR1 and CDR2 (germline): LNHNV, YYDKDF (reference sequence). The CDR3 is 13 residues long. The CDR3 nucleotides read TGTGCCACCAGCAGAGAACCCCAAGTGACCCAGTACTTC. Translation: CATSREPQVTQYF.

This chain joins TRBV28 and TRBJ2-4; tentatively, D is TRBD1 or TRBD2 (5 bases each). The germline V gene encodes CDR1 MDHEN and CDR2 SYDVKM. The ends were cut back, 2 bases at V and 9 bases at J, with 17 bases in the middle. The CDR3 extends over 15 amino acids. The CDR3 DNA reads TGTGCCAGCAGTTTAGGGGACCCAGGGTCGGGCATTCAGTACTTC. The encoded protein is CASSLGDPGSGIQYF.

V usage is TRBV19 and J usage is TRBJ1-3, with TRBD1 as a possible D gene (6 bases). Looked up from germline, CDR1 is LNHDA and CDR2 is SQIVND (reference sequence). V was trimmed by 7 bases and J by 0 bases, leaving 10 bases between them. CDR3 length equals 14 residues. The CDR3: CASKGELSGNTIYF. The CDR3 DNA reads TGTGCCAGTAAGGGGGAGCTCTCTGGAAACACCATATATTTT.

This clone was detected once. This chain connects TRBV28 to TRBJ1-6; TRBD1 might be the D (6 bases). The V and J ends lost 6 bases and 10 bases respectively, with 10 bases between them. The CDR3 sequence is 12 residues long. Germline values: CDR1 MDHEN, CDR2 SYDVKM. The DNA of the CDR3 is TGTGCCAGCAGCACAGGGACCTCACCCCTCCACTTT. Translating gives CASSTGTSPLHF.

The CDR3 loop reads CASSFETGTYGYTF. CDR3 coding DNA: TGCGCCAGCAGCTTCGAGACAGGGACCTATGGCTACACCTTC. The V and J genes are TRBV5-1 and TRBJ1-2, with 7 bases that match TRBD1. The trim removed 2 bases at V and 4 bases at J, leaving 5 bases unmatched. The CDR3 has 14 amino acids. Germline CDR1 and CDR2: SGHRS and YFSETQ.

This chain joins TRBV5-1 and TRBJ1-3; the D is unclear. This CDR3 has 14 amino acids. Germline CDR1 and CDR2: SGHRS and YFSETQ. The V and J ends lost 0 bases and 7 bases respectively, with 11 bases between them. CDR3 region: CASSLDTLGNTIYF. In DNA form, the CDR3 reads TGCGCCAGCAGCTTGGACACCTTGGGGAACACCATATATTTT. The variable domain in full, with the rest retrieved from reference TRBV5-1 and TRBJ1-3, is KAGVTQTPRYLIKTRGQQVTLSCSPISGHRSVSWYQQTPGQGLQFLFEYFSETQRNKGNFPGRFSGRQFSNSRSEMNVSTLELGDSALYLCASSLDTLGNTIYFGEGSWLTVV.

The chain links TRBV14 to TRBJ2-3; perhaps TRBD1 as D (5 bases). V was shortened by 1 base and J by 2 bases, with 13 bases between the two germline ends. Germline V gene sequence: CDR1 SGHDN, CDR2 FVKESK. The CDR3 runs 16 residues. The CDR3 DNA sequence: TGTGCCAGCAGCCAAGGTGCGACAGTACTCACAGATACGCAGTATTTT. Protein: CASSQGATVLTDTQYF.

This rearrangement joins TRBV14 to TRBJ2-2; a possible D gene is TRBD1 (5 bases). Germline V gene lookup returns CDR1 SGHDN and CDR2 FVKESK. Trimming shortened V by 4 bases and J by 2 bases, and 8 bases separated the two germline ends. The CDR3 runs 14 residues. Here the CDR3 DNA reads TGTGCCAGCAGCCGAAGGGGAAACACCGGGGAGCTGTTTTTT. The encoded protein is CASSRRGNTGELFF.

This chain uses TRBV5-1 with TRBJ2-2; 12 bases map to TRBD2. V lost 3 bases to trimming and J lost 8 bases; unmatched junction nucleotides: 8. This CDR3 has 16 residues. Per the germline V gene, CDR1 is SGHRS and CDR2 is YFSETQ. CDR3 bases: TGCGCCAGCAGCTCCGCTAGCGGGAGGGCCTCGGGGGAGCTGTTTTTT. As protein: CASSSASGRASGELFF.

The V call is TRBV7-2, the J call TRBJ2-4; D uncertain. V lost 5 bases and J lost 0, with 8 bases in between. Germline CDR1 is SGHTA and CDR2 is FQGNSA. CDR3 length equals 14 residues. The CDR3 DNA reads as TGTGCCAGCAGCCCGGACCTAGCCAAAAACATTCAGTACTTC. The encoded protein is CASSPDLAKNIQYF.

This clone was counted once. The genes are TRBV30 and TRBJ1-3; tentative D call: TRBD1 (5 bases). The V end was cut by 4 bases, the J end by 4 bases, with 14 bases between. The CDR3 length is 14 residues. CDR1 is GTSNPN, CDR2 SVGIG, per germline (reference sequence). DNA for the CDR3: TGTGCCTGGACCCTAGGGGACGGGGGAAACACCATATATTTT. This sequence encodes CAWTLGDGGNTIYF. Full variable domain (outside the CDR3, taken from reference TRBV30 and TRBJ1-3): SQTIHQWPATLVQPVGSPLSLECTVEGTSNPNLYWYRQAAGRGLQLLFYSVGIGQISSEVPQNLSASRPQDRQFILSSKKLLLSDSGFYLCAWTLGDGGNTIYFGEGSWLTVV.

This sequence joins TRBV7-2 and TRBJ2-3; possibly TRBD1 or TRBD2 for D (5 bases each). The CDR3 is 15 amino acids. Germline lookup yields CDR1 SGHTA and CDR2 FQGNSA. V was cut by 5 bases and J by 0 bases, with 12 bases left in between. The CDR3 loop reads CASSPTGASTDTQYF. Written as DNA, the CDR3 is TGTGCCAGCAGCCCAACCGGGGCGAGCACAGATACGCAGTATTTT.

This clone was seen only once. This chain connects TRBV27 to TRBJ1-6; the D gene is possibly TRBD1 (6 bases). CDR3 size: 14 residues. The germline V gene encodes CDR1 MNHEY and CDR2 SMNVEV (reference sequence). V lost 7 bases and J lost 10, with 17 bases in between. In DNA form, the CDR3 reads TGTGCCAGCACCAAGGACAGTCGGACCTCACCCCTCCACTTT. Protein sequence: CASTKDSRTSPLHF.

The rearrangement joins TRBV19 to TRBJ1-3; 7 nucleotides agree with TRBD1. The V segment lost 5 bases and the J segment 0 bases; nucleotides outside the gene matches: 4. CDR1 is LNHDA and CDR2 is SQIVND in the germline V gene (reference sequence). CDR3 length equals 15 residues. This CDR3 is CASSSGQSSGNTIYF. The DNA for the CDR3 is TGTGCCAGTAGTTCGGGACAGAGCTCTGGAAACACCATATATTTT.

The rearrangement joins TRBV7-9 to TRBJ1-1; 7 positions agree with TRBD1. Trimming cost V 3 bases and J 1 base; bases outside gene matches: 2. This CDR3 is 14 amino acids long. Germline CDR1 and CDR2: SEHNR and FQNEAQ (reference sequence). CDR3 nucleotide sequence: TGTGCCAGCAGCTTGACAGGGCAGAACACTGAAGCTTTCTTT. This encodes CASSLTGQNTEAFF. Supplemented by reference TRBV7-9 and TRBJ1-1, the full variable domain reads DTGVSQNPRHKITKRGQNVTFRCDPISEHNRLYWYRQTLGQGPEFLTYFQNEAQLEKSRLLSDRFSAERPKGSFSTLEIQRTEQGDSAMYLCASSLTGQNTEAFFGQGTRLTVV.

The chain uses TRBV28 and TRBJ1-1; no reliable D call. This CDR3 region has 12 residues. Germline-derived CDR1 and CDR2 are MDHEN and SYDVKM. The V end lost 3 bases, the J end lost 7 bases, and 9 bases lay between the germline ends. CDR3 bases: TGTGCCAGCAGTTTGGTGCCCCATGAAGCTTTCTTT. Protein product: CASSLVPHEAFF.